This T cell receptor (beta chain) was recovered during a study of blood T cell repertoires in COVID-19. On the study more broadly: The samples span acute and convalescent COVID-19 from the United States, Italy and Spain. PBMCs, B-cell-depleted T cells, or T cells provided the cDNA or gDNA that made up the material.

The CDR3 is 13 residues long. Germline CDR1 and CDR2: SGHNT and YENEEA. Trimming shortened V by 1 base and J by 8 bases, and 6 bases separated the two germline ends. Participants were aged roughly 18 to 100 years from around 26 US areas. Clones were read by immunoSEQ multiplex PCR, and TCRdb kept only the in-frame ones, dropping some. The sample lists 190,000 or so clones, roughly 89% seen once, with 10% in the top ten. The clonotype was recovered from a man aged 18 to 35 with acute COVID-19. Input material: PBMCs or T cells enriched from blood (not recorded which). V usage is TRBV11-3 and J usage is TRBJ1-6, with no clear D. The CDR3: CASSLGADSPLHF. Written as DNA, the CDR3 is TGTGCCAGCAGCTTAGGCGCGGATTCACCCCTCCACTTT.